This note documents a single T cell receptor (beta chain) sequence. This entry comes from a study of T cell responses to AZD1222 COVID-19 vaccine. The table came from immunoSEQ multiplex PCR; TCRdb's copy has only in-frame clones and leaves some out. The sample lists around 120,000 clones, approximately 83% occurring once. Germline V lookup: CDR1 MDHEN, CDR2 SYDVKM. V shed 5 bases, J shed 0 bases, and the junction held 6 bases outside the gene matches. The CDR3 sequence is 15 residues long. This sequence was found in an adult in good health. The material sequenced was peripheral blood, taken on day 0 of MenACWY control vaccination. The chain uses TRBV28 and TRBJ1-1; 7 bases agree with TRBD1. This CDR3 is CASSPSTGVNTEAFF. CDR3 nucleotide sequence: TGTGCCAGCAGTCCCTCCACAGGGGTGAACACTGAAGCTTTCTTT.